A single T cell receptor (beta chain) is shown here with its context. These data belong to a study of cytomegalovirus exposure and HLA in healthy donors. CDR1 WNHNN and CDR2 SYGVQD come from the germline V gene (reference sequence). Trimming removed 8 bases from V and 0 bases from J; junction bases left unmatched: 12. CDR3 length: 18 residues. Using immunoSEQ multiplex PCR, the repertoire was profiled, and TCRdb retains in-frame clones only, with some absent. The data hold 150,000 to 200,000 clones, with roughly 88% observed a single time. This clonotype originated in a woman aged 18-29 years in good health and CMV-seronegative. The chain employs TRBV10-1 and TRBJ2-1; 11 bases match TRBD2. The material sequenced was PBMCs. The DNA for the CDR3 is TGCGCCAGCGGTGCCACTAGCGGGAGAAGAGGCTCCTACAATGAGCAGTTCTTC. Residues: CASGATSGRRGSYNEQFF.